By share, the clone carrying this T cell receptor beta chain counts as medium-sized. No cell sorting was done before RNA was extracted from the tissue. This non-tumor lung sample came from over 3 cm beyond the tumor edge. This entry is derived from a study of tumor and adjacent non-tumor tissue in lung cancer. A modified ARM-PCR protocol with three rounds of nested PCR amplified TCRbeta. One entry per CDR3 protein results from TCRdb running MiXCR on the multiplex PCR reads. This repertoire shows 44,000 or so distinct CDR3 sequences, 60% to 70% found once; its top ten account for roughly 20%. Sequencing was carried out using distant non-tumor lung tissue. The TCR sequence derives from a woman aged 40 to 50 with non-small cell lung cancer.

The CDR3 nucleotides are TGTGCCAGCAGCTTAGAGACAGGGACCTACGAGCAGTACTTC. It encodes CASSLETGTYEQYF. V gene TRBV11-1 combines with J gene TRBJ2-7, with 7 nucleotides matching TRBD1. This CDR3 has 14 residues. V shed 1 base, J shed 2 bases, and the junction held 2 bases outside the gene matches. Germline loops: CDR1 SGHAT, CDR2 FQDESV (reference sequence).